The rows below give T cell receptor beta chains drawn from one sample of a study of regulatory T cells in long-lasting Graves disease. TCRdb redid the calling of the multiplex PCR reads with MiXCR, one entry per CDR3 protein. The table has 400,000 to 550,000 distinct CDR3 sequences, roughly 15% seen once. The sample was also linked to a second study, of T cells in Graves' hyperthyroidism and ophthalmopathy.

The sample consisted of peripheral blood mononuclear cells (PBMCs), taken at new diagnosis, from a patient treated with antithyroid drugs. Receptor source: a young woman with Graves disease. CDR3s leave out the opening cysteine and the closing phenylalanine or tryptophan. D genes are given only for firm matches. Where a row states a size, it is once, few, many or the class of an expanded clone; other rows omit it.

V | D | size | CDR3
TRBV6-1 | . | many | ASSKKLGVLGRGPTDTQY
TRBV7-9 | . | few | ASSIEGDSYEQY
TRBV5-1 | TRBD2 | many | ASSSGLAKTYEQY
TRBV28 | . | many | ASSFGQNNSPLH
TRBV9 | . | few | ASSVFRGGEQF
TRBV20-1 | TRBD1 | many | SARVGTGATEAF
TRBV11-2 | . | many | ASSLDLSTDTQY
TRBV5-8 | . | few | ASSLGAWDPWGYT
TRBV6-1 | . | . | ASSGTLGTGELF
TRBV27 | . | many | ASSDWGSGADGYT
TRBV14 | . | few | ASSQDFGPSEQF
TRBV29-1 | . | . | SVEEGVPGELF
TRBV6-5 | . | many | ASSYSPTVYNEQF
TRBV6-2/TRBV6-3 | TRBD1 | few | ASSAGTANNEKLF
TRBV19 | . | . | ASSTRIYDEQF
TRBV3-1 | . | few | ASSQDPSRGDLTDTQY
TRBV20-1 | . | few | SARDIYEQY
TRBV3-1 | . | many | ASRGAYNEQF
TRBV6-2/TRBV6-3 | . | many | ASSYYQGEETQY
TRBV6-2/TRBV6-3 | . | many | ASSNLGTYEQY
TRBV6-1 | . | many | AGLLTFMNTEAF
TRBV6-1 | TRBD2 | many | ASRANLGLAGTEQY
TRBV6-4 | . | few | ASRVLTSDTQY
TRBV10-3 | . | few | AIRYESNTGELF
TRBV20-1 | TRBD1 | . | SASSGTGSGQPQH
TRBV6-1 | . | many | ASRQGFASSEKLF
TRBV2 | . | many | ASLQSGSEKLF
TRBV6-9 | . | . | ASSFLSLANNEQF
TRBV7-2 | . | many | ASSFDRPQVTGELF
TRBV3-1 | TRBD2 | many | ASSQGLAGALEQY
TRBV5-1 | TRBD2 | many | ASSLDPSGTSTDTQY
TRBV9 | TRBD2 | few | ASKGGLADNEQF
TRBV20-1 | TRBD2 | many | SARDQRELRVGEQF
TRBV20-1 | . | . | SARDGGGNEKLF
TRBV24-1 | . | many | ATSDPGLGVQGEQF
TRBV4-3 | . | few | ASSGARGLSDTQY
TRBV2 | . | . | ASSETTKRPKLH
TRBV12-3/TRBV12-4 | TRBD1 | . | ASSPGGLAKNIQY
TRBV7-6 | . | many | ASSFPGTLASTDTQY
TRBV29-1 | TRBD2 | many | SVSAAGANTGELF
TRBV6-1 | . | few | ASSRPYRISGNTDTQY
TRBV12-3/TRBV12-4 | . | . | ASSLKGWTEAF
TRBV19 | . | . | ASSYGTDTYEQY
TRBV20-1 | TRBD2 | many | SAQSASAGNTDTQY
TRBV5-1 | . | . | ASGLELDTDTQY
TRBV2 | . | many | ASSARQFSYGYT
TRBV12-3/TRBV12-4 | . | . | ASSLARSDPTDTQY
TRBV3-1 | TRBD2 | . | ATFSGSSTDTQY
TRBV6-1 | TRBD2 | many | ASSTGTTDYNEQF
TRBV9 | TRBD2 | few | ASKRGSGSETQY
TRBV30 | TRBD2 | many | AGLAGNYEQY
TRBV5-5 | TRBD2 | . | ASSLERGDTREF
TRBV29-1 | . | . | SVSQGWGHTEAF
TRBV27 | TRBD1 | many | ASSPPGQASFF
TRBV20-1 | . | . | SARIDRSSYNSPLH
TRBV28 | . | many | ASSFAEVVLFDGYT
TRBV30 | TRBD1 | . | AWTLGGPNQPQH
TRBV20-1 | . | few | SASGSHEQY
TRBV5-6 | . | . | ASSLGPDQPQH
TRBV5-5 | . | . | ASSKEGVVGEAF